The T cell receptor beta chain under discussion was sequenced for a study of radiotherapy plus CTLA-4 blockade in lung cancer. Repertoires were generated with immunoSEQ multiplex PCR, while TCRdb's copy carries only in-frame clones and drops some. Among about 24,000 clones, 70% to 75% were seen once, and the ten largest hold approximately 3.3%. J lost 4 bases, V lost 6 bases, and 12 bases had no gene match. CDR3 length: 16 amino acids. The chain employs TRBV23-1 and TRBJ1-1; 9 bases map to TRBD1. TRBV23-1 is designated an ORF whose function remains uncertain. The input for sequencing was peripheral blood, taken from a patient treated with radiotherapy plus ipilimumab. The sequence came from a human donor with non-small cell lung cancer whose response to radiotherapy plus ipilimumab could not be evaluated. DNA for the CDR3: TGCGCCAGCAGACTCGGGGACAGGGCATTTATCACTGAAGCTTTCTTT. Amino acid sequence: CASRLGDRAFITEAFF.